The 6 T cell receptor beta chains below were found in one sample sequenced in a study of CD8 T cells in Susac syndrome. With random hexamers, roughly 0.45 to 1 ug RNA was reverse transcribed. TCRdb re-called the immunoSEQ multiplex PCR reads with MiXCR, one entry per CDR3 protein. Among 160,000 or so distinct CDR3 sequences listed, about 93% were seen once. Sequenced: CD4+ T cells from PBMCs. The receptors were sampled from a human donor in good health.

The gene calls are TRBV7-8 and TRBJ2-5, with D perhaps TRBD1 or TRBD2 (7 bases each). V lost 0 bases to trimming and J lost 5 bases, with 16 bases between them. In germline, CDR1 is SGHVS, CDR2 FQNEAQ. There are 16 residues in the CDR3. CDR3 protein: CASSLAGGPTGETQYF. CDR3 sequence (DNA): TGTGCCAGCAGCTTAGCGGGGGGGCCGACAGGGGAGACCCAGTACTTC. Based on the CDR3 plus reference TRBV7-8 and TRBJ2-5, the full variable domain is GAGVSQSPRYKVAKRGQDVALRCDPISGHVSLFWYQQALGQGPEFLTYFQNEAQLDKSGLPSDRFFAERPEGSVSTLKIQRTQQEDSAVYLCASSLAGGPTGETQYFGPGTRLLVL.

This chain uses TRBV20-1 with TRBJ1-6, with TRBD1 matching 7 bases. After removal of 6 bases from V and 7 bases from J, the junction contained 9 bases not matched to a gene. Germline loops: CDR1 DFQATT, CDR2 SNEGSKA (reference sequence). CDR3 length: 14 residues. The CDR3 region is CSARKGGGNSPLHF. CDR3 nucleotides: TGCAGTGCGAGGAAAGGGGGCGGGAATTCACCCCTCCACTTT.

The rearrangement uses TRBV24-1 and TRBJ2-3, with TRBD1 identical over 10 bases. Germline values: CDR1 KGHDR, CDR2 SFDVKD. The trim removed 7 bases at V and 3 bases at J, leaving 6 bases unmatched. This CDR3 has 15 amino acids. This chain's CDR3 is CATSSRQGATDTQYF. The CDR3 region has the DNA TGTGCCACCAGCTCAAGACAGGGGGCTACAGATACGCAGTATTTT.

The rearrangement links TRBV9 to TRBJ2-2; D call uncertain. The V and J ends lost 6 bases and 4 bases respectively, with 13 bases between them. Per germline, CDR1 SGDLS and CDR2 YYNGEE. This CDR3 has 14 amino acids. CDR3: CASTTSDLTGELFF. The CDR3 DNA reads TGTGCCAGCACGACATCAGACCTCACCGGGGAGCTGTTTTTT.

The chain links TRBV20-1 to TRBJ2-1; 12 nucleotides agree with TRBD2. Per germline, CDR1 DFQATT and CDR2 SNEGSKA (reference sequence). This CDR3 contains 15 residues. V shed 2 bases and J 5 bases; nucleotides not matched to a gene: 4. This CDR3 is CSARTPSGGDNEQFF. Written as DNA, the CDR3 is TGCAGTGCTAGAACCCCTAGCGGGGGGGACAATGAGCAGTTCTTC.

The J gene is TRBJ2-5, the V gene TRBV21-1. TRBV21-1 is a known pseudogene. The CDR3 has 12 residues. DNA for the CDR3: TGTGCCAGCAGCAAAAGGCAAGAGACCCAGTACTTC. Its protein is CASSKRQETQYF.